The clone carrying this T cell receptor (beta chain) is medium-sized in the sample. Its antigen is unknown. At one end the junction does not follow the germline gene, possibly because of a read error. Thyroid surgery was preceded by no treatment in any patient. The germline V gene has CDR1 SSHAT and CDR2 FNYEAQ (reference sequence). The CDR3 has 15 amino acids. These data belong to a study of metastatic and nonmetastatic thyroid tumors. Study overall: Blood and tumor or nodule tissue repertoires from malignant and benign thyroid patients were compared. Regarding the study as a whole: Patients with malignant thyroid tumors reportedly had significantly higher TCR beta diversity than those with benign nodules, in blood and tumor.

Per the study methods: Clinicopathological groups differed in CDR3, with these differences serving to build a distant-metastasis classifier for papillary thyroid cancer. TCRdb called clones again from the PCR reads with MiXCR. The V and J calls here are based on TCRdb, not the publication. The data contain roughly 10,000 clones, about 20% of them singletons. The TCR comes from a female donor with papillary thyroid cancer or a benign thyroid nodule (not recorded which). Some clones in this sample may be carry-over from other donors' samples. The chain combines TRBV7-7 with TRBJ2-5, with D possibly TRBD2 on 5 matching bases. The sequencing input was adjacent normal tissue. The CDR3 DNA follows: TGTGCTAGCAGCTTGTCCGGAGGTACCCAAGAGACCCAGTACTTC. Protein sequence: CASSLSGGTQETQYF.